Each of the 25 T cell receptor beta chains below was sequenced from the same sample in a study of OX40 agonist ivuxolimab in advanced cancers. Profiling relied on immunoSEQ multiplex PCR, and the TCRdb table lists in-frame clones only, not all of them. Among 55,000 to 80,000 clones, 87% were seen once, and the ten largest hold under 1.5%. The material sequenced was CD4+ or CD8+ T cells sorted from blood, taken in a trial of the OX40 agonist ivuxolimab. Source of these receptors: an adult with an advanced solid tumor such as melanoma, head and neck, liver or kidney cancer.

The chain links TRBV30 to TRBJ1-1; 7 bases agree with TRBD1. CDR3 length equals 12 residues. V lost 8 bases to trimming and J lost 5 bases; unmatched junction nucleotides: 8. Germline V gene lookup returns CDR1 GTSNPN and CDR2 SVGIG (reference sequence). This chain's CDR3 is CAREGGGTEAFF. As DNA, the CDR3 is TGTGCCAGGGAAGGGGGCGGGACTGAAGCTTTCTTT.

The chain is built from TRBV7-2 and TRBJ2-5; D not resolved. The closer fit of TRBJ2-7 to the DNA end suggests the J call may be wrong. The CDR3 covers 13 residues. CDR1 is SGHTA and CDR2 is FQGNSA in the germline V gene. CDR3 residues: CASSLQQTYEQYF. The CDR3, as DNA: TGTGCCAGCAGCTTACAACAGACCTACGAGCAGTACTTC.

The CDR3 DNA reads as TGTGCCAGCAGGACTAGCGGGAGGGCGGTGGGGGCCAACGTCCTGACTTTC. Its protein is CASRTSGRAVGANVLTF. This sequence joins TRBV11-2 and TRBJ2-6, with 14 bases identical to TRBD2. The CDR3 has 17 residues. CDR1 SGHAT and CDR2 FQNNGV come from the germline V gene. The junction had 5 bases not matched to a gene; V was cut back by 6 bases and J by 4 bases.

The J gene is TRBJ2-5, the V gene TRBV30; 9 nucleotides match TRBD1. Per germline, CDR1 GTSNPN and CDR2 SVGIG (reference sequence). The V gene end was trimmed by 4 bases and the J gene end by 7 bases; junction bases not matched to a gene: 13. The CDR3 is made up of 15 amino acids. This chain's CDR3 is CAWKVETGGSGTQYF. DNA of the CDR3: TGTGCCTGGAAGGTCGAGACAGGGGGTTCGGGGACCCAGTACTTC. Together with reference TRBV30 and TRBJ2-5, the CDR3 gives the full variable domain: SQTIHQWPATLVQPVGSPLSLECTVEGTSNPNLYWYRQAAGRGLQLLFYSVGIGQISSEVPQNLSASRPQDRQFILSSKKLLLSDSGFYLCAWKVETGGSGTQYFGPGTRLLVL.

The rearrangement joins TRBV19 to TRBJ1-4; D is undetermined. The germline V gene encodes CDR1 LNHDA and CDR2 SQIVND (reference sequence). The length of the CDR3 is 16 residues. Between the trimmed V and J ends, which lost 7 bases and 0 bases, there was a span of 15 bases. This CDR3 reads CASNMGMGTTNEKLFF. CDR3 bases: TGTGCCAGTAATATGGGTATGGGGACAACTAATGAAAAACTGTTTTTT.

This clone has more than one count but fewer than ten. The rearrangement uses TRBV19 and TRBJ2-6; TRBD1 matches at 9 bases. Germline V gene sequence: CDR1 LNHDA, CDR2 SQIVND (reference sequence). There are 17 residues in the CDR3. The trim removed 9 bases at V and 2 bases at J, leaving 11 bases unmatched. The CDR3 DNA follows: TGTGCCAGCCGGATTTCATGGGACAGGGCTGGGGCCAACGTCCTGACTTTC. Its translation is CASRISWDRAGANVLTF.

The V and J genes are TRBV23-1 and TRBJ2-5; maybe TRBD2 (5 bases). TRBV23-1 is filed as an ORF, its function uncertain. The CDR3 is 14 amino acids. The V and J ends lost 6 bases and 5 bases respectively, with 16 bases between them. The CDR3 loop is CASSLSKRRETQYF. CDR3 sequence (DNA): TGCGCCAGCAGCCTTTCAAAGCGGAGGGAGACCCAGTACTTC.

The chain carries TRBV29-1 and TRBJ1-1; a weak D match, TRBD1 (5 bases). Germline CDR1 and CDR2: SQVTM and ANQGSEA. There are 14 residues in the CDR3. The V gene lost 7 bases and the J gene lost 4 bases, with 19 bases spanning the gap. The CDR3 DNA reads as TGCAGCGCTGGGGGGGTCTCCTTAGGCACTGAAGCTTTCTTT. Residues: CSAGGVSLGTEAFF.

CDR3 DNA: TGTGCCAGCAGCTCCGGGTCTCTTAGAGGAAACACCATATATTTT. Translated: CASSSGSLRGNTIYF. V and J are TRBV5-4 and TRBJ1-3; D not resolved. This CDR3 contains 15 residues. CDR1 is SGHNT and CDR2 is YYREEE in the germline V gene (reference sequence). Trimming took 3 bases from V and 4 from J, leaving 14 bases between them.

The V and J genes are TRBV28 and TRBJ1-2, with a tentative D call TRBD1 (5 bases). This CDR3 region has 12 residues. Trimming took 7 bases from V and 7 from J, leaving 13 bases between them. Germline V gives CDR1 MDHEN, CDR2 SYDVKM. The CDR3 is CASKRAGGGYTF. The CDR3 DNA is TGTGCCAGCAAAAGAGCGGGGGGTGGCTACACCTTC.

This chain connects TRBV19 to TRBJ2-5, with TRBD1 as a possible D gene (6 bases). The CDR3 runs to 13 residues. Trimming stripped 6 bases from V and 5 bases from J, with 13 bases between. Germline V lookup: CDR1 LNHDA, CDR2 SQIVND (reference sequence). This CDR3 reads CASSSTGLETQYF. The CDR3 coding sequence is TGTGCCAGTAGCTCTACAGGGTTGGAGACCCAGTACTTC.

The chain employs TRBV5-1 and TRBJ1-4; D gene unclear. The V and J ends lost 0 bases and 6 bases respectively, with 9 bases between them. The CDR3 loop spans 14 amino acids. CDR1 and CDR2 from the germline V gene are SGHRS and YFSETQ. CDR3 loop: CASSLGRMDEKLFF. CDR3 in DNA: TGCGCCAGCAGCTTGGGACGGATGGATGAAAAACTGTTTTTT.

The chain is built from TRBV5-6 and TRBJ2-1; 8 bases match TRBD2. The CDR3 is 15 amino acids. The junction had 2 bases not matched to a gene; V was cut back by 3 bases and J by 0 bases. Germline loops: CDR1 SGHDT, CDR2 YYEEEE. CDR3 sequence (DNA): TGTGCCAGCAGCTGGAGCGGGAGCTCCTACAATGAGCAGTTCTTC. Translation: CASSWSGSSYNEQFF. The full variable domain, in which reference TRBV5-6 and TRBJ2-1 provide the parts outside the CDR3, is DAGVTQSPTHLIKTRGQQVTLRCSPKSGHDTVSWYQQALGQGPQFIFQYYEEEERQRGNFPDRFSGHQFPNYSSELNVNALLLGDSALYLCASSWSGSSYNEQFFGPGTRLTVL.

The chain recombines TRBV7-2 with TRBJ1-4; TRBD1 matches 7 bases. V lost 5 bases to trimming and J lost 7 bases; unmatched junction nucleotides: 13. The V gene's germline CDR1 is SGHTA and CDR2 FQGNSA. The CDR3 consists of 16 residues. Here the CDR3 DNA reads TGTGCCAGCAGCCCCTCCCCGGGACAGATCCGTGAAAAACTGTTTTTT. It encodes CASSPSPGQIREKLFF.

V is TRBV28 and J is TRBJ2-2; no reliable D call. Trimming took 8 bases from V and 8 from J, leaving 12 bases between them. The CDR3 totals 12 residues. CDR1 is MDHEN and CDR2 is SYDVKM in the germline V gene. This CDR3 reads CASRISTGELFF. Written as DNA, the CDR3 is TGTGCCAGCCGGATTTCAACGGGGGAGCTGTTTTTT.

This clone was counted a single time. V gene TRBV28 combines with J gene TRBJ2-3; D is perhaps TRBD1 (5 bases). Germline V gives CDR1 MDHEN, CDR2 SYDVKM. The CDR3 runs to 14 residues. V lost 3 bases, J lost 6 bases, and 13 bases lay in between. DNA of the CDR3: TGTGCCAGCAGTTTCCCCCTCTACAGGGATACGCAGTATTTT. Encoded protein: CASSFPLYRDTQYF.

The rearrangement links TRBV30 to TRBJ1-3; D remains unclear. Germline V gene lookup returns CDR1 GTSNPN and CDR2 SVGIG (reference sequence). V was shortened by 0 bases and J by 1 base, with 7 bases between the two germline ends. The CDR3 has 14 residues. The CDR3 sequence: CAWSVSLSGNTIYF. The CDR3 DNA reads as TGTGCCTGGAGTGTTTCACTTTCTGGAAACACCATATATTTT.

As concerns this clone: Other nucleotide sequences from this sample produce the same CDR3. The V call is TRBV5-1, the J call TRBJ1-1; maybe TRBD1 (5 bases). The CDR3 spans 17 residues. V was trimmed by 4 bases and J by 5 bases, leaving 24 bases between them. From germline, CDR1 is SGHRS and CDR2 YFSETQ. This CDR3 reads CASSVVNRGRANTEAFF. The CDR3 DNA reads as TGCGCCAGCAGCGTAGTGAATCGGGGCCGGGCGAATACTGAAGCTTTCTTT.

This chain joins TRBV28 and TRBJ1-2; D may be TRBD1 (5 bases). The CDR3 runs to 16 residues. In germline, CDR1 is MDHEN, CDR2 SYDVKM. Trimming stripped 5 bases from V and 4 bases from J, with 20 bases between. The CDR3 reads CASSTSPGGDLYGYTF. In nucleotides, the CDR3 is TGTGCCAGCAGTACCAGTCCAGGCGGGGACCTCTATGGCTACACCTTC.

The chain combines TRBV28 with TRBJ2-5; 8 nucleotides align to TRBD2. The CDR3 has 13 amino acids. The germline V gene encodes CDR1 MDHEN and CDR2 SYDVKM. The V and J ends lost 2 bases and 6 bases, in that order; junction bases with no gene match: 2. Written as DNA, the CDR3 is TGTGCCAGCAGTTTAGGCGGGGGGAAGACCCAGTACTTC. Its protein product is CASSLGGGKTQYF.

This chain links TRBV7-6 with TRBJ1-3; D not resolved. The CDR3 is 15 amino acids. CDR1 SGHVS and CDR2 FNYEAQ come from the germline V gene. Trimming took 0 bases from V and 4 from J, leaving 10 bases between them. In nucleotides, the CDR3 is TGTGCCAGCAGCTTAGCGGGAGATGCAGGAAACACCATATATTTT. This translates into CASSLAGDAGNTIYF.

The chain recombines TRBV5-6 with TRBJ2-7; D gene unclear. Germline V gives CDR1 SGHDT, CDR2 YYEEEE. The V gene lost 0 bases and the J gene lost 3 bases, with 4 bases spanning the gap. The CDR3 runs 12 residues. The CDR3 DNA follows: TGTGCCAGCAGCTTGGCCCGCTACGAGCAGTACTTC. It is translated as CASSLARYEQYF.

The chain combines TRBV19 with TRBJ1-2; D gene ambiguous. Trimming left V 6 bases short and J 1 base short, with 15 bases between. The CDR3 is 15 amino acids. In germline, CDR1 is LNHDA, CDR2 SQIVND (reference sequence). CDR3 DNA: TGTGCCAGTAGACTAACGGCTCGAAATAACTATGGCTACACCTTC. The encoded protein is CASRLTARNNYGYTF.

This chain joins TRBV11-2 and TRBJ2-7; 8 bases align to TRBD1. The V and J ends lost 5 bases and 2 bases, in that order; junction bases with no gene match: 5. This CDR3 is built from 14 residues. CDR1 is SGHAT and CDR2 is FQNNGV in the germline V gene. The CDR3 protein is CASSRGQAAYEQYF. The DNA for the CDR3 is TGTGCCAGCAGCAGGGGACAGGCCGCCTACGAGCAGTACTTC.

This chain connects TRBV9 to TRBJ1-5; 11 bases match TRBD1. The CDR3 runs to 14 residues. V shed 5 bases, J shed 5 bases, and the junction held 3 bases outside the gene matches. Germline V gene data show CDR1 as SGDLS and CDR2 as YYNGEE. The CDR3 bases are TGTGCCAGCAGGGGACAGGGGGACGATCAGCCCCAGCATTTT. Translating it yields CASRGQGDDQPQHF.